These 23 T cell receptor beta chains came from one sample sequenced in a study of neoadjuvant anti-PD-1 for oral cavity cancer. The time point is: after neoadjuvant nivolumab, at surgical resection. Sequenced by immunoSEQ multiplex PCR; TCRdb stores in-frame clones only, minus some. The data hold 13,000 or so clones, with 70% to 80% observed a single time. The specimen was PBMCs, collected after nivolumab (anti-PD-1) treatment. These receptors were obtained from a person aged 35-79 years with oral cavity squamous cell carcinoma.

V and J are TRBV23-1 and TRBJ1-2, with D hard to call. TRBV23-1 is an open reading frame whose function is uncertain. The CDR3 covers 11 residues. V dropped 4 bases and J dropped 7 bases, with 7 bases sitting between them. Here the CDR3 reads CASSRCSGYTF. As DNA, the CDR3 is TGCGCCAGCAGTCGGTGTTCTGGCTACACCTTC.

This chain uses TRBV9 with TRBJ2-3; 7 bases are a match to TRBD1. The CDR3 has 15 residues. Unmatched junction bases numbered 6, after V lost 3 bases and J lost 2 bases. Germline CDR1 reads SGDLS; CDR2 reads YYNGEE. DNA for the CDR3: TGTGCCAGCAGCGCTTGGACAGGCTACACAGATACGCAGTATTTT. It encodes CASSAWTGYTDTQYF.

This clone occurred a few times. V gene TRBV5-1 combines with J gene TRBJ1-6, with a tentative D call TRBD1 (5 bases). This CDR3 contains 15 residues. Germline V lookup: CDR1 SGHRS, CDR2 YFSETQ. V lost 3 bases to trimming and J lost 5 bases, with 12 bases between them. The CDR3 coding sequence is TGCGCCAGCAGCTCAGGGACGGAAAATAATTCACCCCTCCACTTT. This codes for CASSSGTENNSPLHF.

The chain uses TRBV5-5 and TRBJ1-4; 9 bases are a match to TRBD1. V dropped 3 bases and J dropped 7; count of bases not matched to a gene: 4. CDR3 length: 14 residues. From germline, CDR1 is SGHKS and CDR2 YYEKEE (reference sequence). CDR3 nucleotides: TGTGCCAGCAGCTGGACAGGGGAAGTTGAAAAACTGTTTTTT. Amino acid sequence: CASSWTGEVEKLFF.

This clone occurred a few times. The V gene is TRBV7-8, the J gene TRBJ1-1; weak D call: TRBD1 (5 bases). The CDR3 spans 14 residues. The germline gives CDR1 SGHVS, CDR2 FQNEAQ. V dropped 3 bases and J dropped 2 bases, with 10 bases sitting between them. CDR3 residues: CASSFDRANTEAFF. For the CDR3, the DNA is TGTGCCAGCAGCTTTGACAGAGCAAACACTGAAGCTTTCTTT.

The chain recombines TRBV10-1 with TRBJ2-3; tentative D call: TRBD2 (5 bases). The CDR3 runs to 16 residues. CDR1 and CDR2 (germline): WNHNN, SYGVQD (reference sequence). Trimming pared 3 bases from V and 1 base from J, leaving 14 bases between. The DNA of the CDR3 is TGCGCCAGCAGTGACCCAGGACTCCACGGCACAGATACGCAGTATTTT. It is translated as CASSDPGLHGTDTQYF.

J is TRBJ2-1 and V is TRBV11-3; D is tentatively TRBD1 or TRBD2 (5 bases each). The V and J ends lost 8 bases and 5 bases respectively, with 13 bases between them. Germline CDR1 is SGHNT and CDR2 is YENEEA. This CDR3 comprises 13 residues. The chain's CDR3 is CASARDPNNEQFF. Written as DNA, the CDR3 is TGTGCCAGCGCCCGGGACCCGAACAATGAGCAGTTCTTC. Full variable domain (rest looked up from reference TRBV11-3 and TRBJ2-1): EAGVVQSPRYKIIEKKQPVAFWCNPISGHNTLYWYLQNLGQGPELLIRYENEEAVDDSQLPKDRFSAERLKGVDSTLKIQPAELGDSAVYLCASARDPNNEQFFGPGTRLTVL.

The chain combines TRBV29-1 with TRBJ2-7, with D unresolved. V shed 4 bases and J shed 3 bases, with 10 bases lying between them. Per the germline V gene, CDR1 is SQVTM and CDR2 is ANQGSEA. This CDR3 is built from 12 residues. The DNA for the CDR3 is TGCAGCGTTGGGGGTGTAGGCTACGAGCAGTACTTC. Translating it yields CSVGGVGYEQYF.

The rearrangement uses TRBV11-2 and TRBJ2-3, with no clear D. This CDR3 is 14 amino acids long. Germline V gene lookup returns CDR1 SGHAT and CDR2 FQNNGV. Trimming removed 6 bases at V and 2 bases at J, with 12 bases between. CDR3 nucleotide sequence: TGTGCCAGCAGAGAGGCAGACCTCACAGATACGCAGTATTTT. Translated, it gives CASREADLTDTQYF. The variable domain in full, with the rest retrieved from reference TRBV11-2 and TRBJ2-3, is EAGVAQSPRYKIIEKRQSVAFWCNPISGHATLYWYQQILGQGPKLLIQFQNNGVVDDSQLPKDRFSAERLKGVDSTLKIQPAKLEDSAVYLCASREADLTDTQYFGPGTRLTVL.

The V gene is TRBV6-5, the J gene TRBJ1-1; no firm D call. In germline, CDR1 is MNHEY, CDR2 SVGAGI. Trimming took 2 bases from V and 0 from J, leaving 13 bases between them. The CDR3 contains 16 residues. CDR3 bases: TGTGCCAGCAGTTACGAGAAAGGTCTTTTGAACACTGAAGCTTTCTTT. Protein product: CASSYEKGLLNTEAFF.

The chain uses TRBV7-9 and TRBJ2-7, with 9 bases lining up with TRBD2. The CDR3 length is 17 residues. The germline gives CDR1 SEHNR, CDR2 FQNEAQ (reference sequence). J was trimmed by 2 bases and V by 4 bases; bases with no gene match: 12. CDR3 DNA sequence: TGTGCCAGCAGCTCGCGGGAGAGGTCTAGCGGGGCCTACGAGCAGTACTTC. Translating it yields CASSSRERSSGAYEQYF. The whole variable domain, remainder taken from reference TRBV7-9 and TRBJ2-7, is DTGVSQNPRHKITKRGQNVTFRCDPISEHNRLYWYRQTLGQGPEFLTYFQNEAQLEKSRLLSDRFSAERPKGSFSTLEIQRTEQGDSAMYLCASSSRERSSGAYEQYFGPGTRLTVT.

This sequence joins TRBV6-5 and TRBJ1-2, with D uncertain. From germline, CDR1 is MNHEY and CDR2 SVGAGI. Trimming removed 0 bases from V and 4 bases from J, with 12 bases in between. The CDR3 has 15 amino acids. The CDR3 sequence: CASSYSADRRYGYTF. CDR3 nucleotide sequence: TGTGCCAGCAGTTACTCGGCAGACCGGCGCTATGGCTACACCTTC.

The chain has TRBV4-1 and TRBJ2-5, with D perhaps matching TRBD2 (7 bases). CDR1 MGHRA and CDR2 YSYEKL come from the germline V gene. The V end lost 3 bases, the J end lost 7 bases, and 18 bases lay between the germline ends. This CDR3 comprises 15 residues. The CDR3 DNA follows: TGCGCCAGCAGCCACGCCACTAAAGGGGGGGTGACCCAGTACTTC. This encodes CASSHATKGGVTQYF.

V is TRBV19 and J is TRBJ2-1; 12 bases map to TRBD2. This CDR3 contains 16 residues. Germline lookup yields CDR1 LNHDA and CDR2 SQIVND (reference sequence). Trimming cost V 7 bases and J 4 bases; bases outside gene matches: 8. The CDR3 spells CASTTHGLAGYNEQFF. CDR3 nucleotides: TGTGCCAGTACCACACACGGACTAGCGGGGTACAATGAGCAGTTCTTC.

The chain combines TRBV10-3 with TRBJ1-1, with unresolved D. This CDR3 has 13 residues. V dropped 6 bases and J dropped 6 bases, with 14 bases sitting between them. CDR1 and CDR2 from the germline V gene are ENHRY and SYGVKD. Here the CDR3 reads CAIRPTGGAEAFF. The CDR3 DNA sequence: TGTGCCATCAGACCTACCGGCGGAGCTGAAGCTTTCTTT.

The chain is built from TRBV20-1 and TRBJ2-7; D call uncertain. From germline, CDR1 is DFQATT and CDR2 SNEGSKA (reference sequence). CDR3 size: 11 residues. V was shortened by 5 bases and J by 0 bases, with 5 bases between the two germline ends. The CDR3 loop is CSAPDSYEQYF. CDR3 in DNA: TGCAGTGCTCCGGACTCCTACGAGCAGTACTTC.

The CDR3, as DNA: TGTGCCAGCAGTGAAGCGTGGGGTACTGAAGCTTTCTTT. It translates to CASSEAWGTEAFF. The J gene is TRBJ1-1, the V gene TRBV6-1; no definite D call. Per the germline V gene, CDR1 is MNHNS and CDR2 is SASEGT. CDR3 length: 13 amino acids. Between the trimmed V and J ends, which lost 0 bases and 5 bases, there was a span of 7 bases.

V is TRBV19 and J is TRBJ2-3; D is possibly TRBD1 (6 bases). Trimming cost V 8 bases and J 3 bases, with 12 bases left between them. Germline loops: CDR1 LNHDA, CDR2 SQIVND (reference sequence). The CDR3 has 13 amino acids. The DNA for the CDR3 is TGTGCCAGTGGCAGGGGTAAGACAGATACGCAGTATTTT. It specifies CASGRGKTDTQYF. The whole variable domain, remainder taken from reference TRBV19 and TRBJ2-3, is DGGITQSPKYLFRKEGQNVTLSCEQNLNHDAMYWYRQDPGQGLRLIYYSQIVNDFQKGDIAEGYSVSREKKESFPLTVTSAQKNPTAFYLCASGRGKTDTQYFGPGTRLTVL.

The J gene is TRBJ2-5, the V gene TRBV4-1; D ambiguous. The length of the CDR3 is 13 residues. Trimming took off 1 base at V and 5 bases at J, with 8 bases between the two ends. Germline values: CDR1 MGHRA, CDR2 YSYEKL. The CDR3 loop reads CASSQGPRETQYF. CDR3 nucleotides: TGCGCCAGCAGCCAAGGACCGCGGGAGACCCAGTACTTC.

This chain connects TRBV30 to TRBJ1-1; D may be TRBD1 (6 bases). V was trimmed by 0 bases and J by 5 bases, leaving 13 bases between them. This CDR3 is built from 14 residues. The germline V gene encodes CDR1 GTSNPN and CDR2 SVGIG (reference sequence). The CDR3 sequence is CAWSVPGVGTEAFF. CDR3 DNA sequence: TGTGCCTGGAGTGTACCAGGGGTGGGAACTGAAGCTTTCTTT.

The rearrangement links TRBV5-4 to TRBJ2-7; 8 bases are shared with TRBD1. The germline gives CDR1 SGHNT, CDR2 YYREEE (reference sequence). The CDR3 runs 16 residues. V was clipped by 4 bases and J by 3 bases; unmatched bases: 12. The chain's CDR3 is CASSPAGQGIFYEQYF. In nucleotides, the CDR3 is TGTGCCAGCAGCCCAGCCGGACAGGGTATCTTCTACGAGCAGTACTTC.

The chain has TRBV4-1 and TRBJ1-1, with D maybe TRBD1 (5 bases). Germline V gene sequence: CDR1 MGHRA, CDR2 YSYEKL. V lost 4 bases to trimming and J lost 4 bases, with 13 bases between them. The CDR3 is 14 amino acids. The CDR3 coding sequence is TGCGCCAGCAGCCGCGGACTGGGGCTCACTGAAGCTTTCTTT. Translated: CASSRGLGLTEAFF.

The chain couples TRBV2 to TRBJ2-1; 8 bases match TRBD1. Germline loops: CDR1 SNHLY, CDR2 FYNNEI. The J segment lost 4 bases and the V segment lost 6 bases, leaving 8 bases of the junction unmatched. This CDR3 has 15 amino acids. The CDR3 region has the DNA TGTGCCAGCAGGGCCCGGACAGGGCCATACAATGAGCAGTTCTTC. Translated, it gives CASRARTGPYNEQFF.